The present TCR beta chain was sequenced within a study of shared T cell receptors in the human thymus. Trimming took 0 bases from V and 4 from J, leaving 13 bases between them. Germline V gene data show CDR1 as SGHKS and CDR2 as YYEKEE (reference sequence). The CDR3 is 16 amino acids. Libraries were prepared by immunoSEQ multiplex PCR; TCRdb keeps only in-frame clonotypes and omits some of them. The sample lists about 660,000 clones; roughly 86% were seen once. A further study also used this sample, focusing on human thymus T cells. This second report adds: Healthy Finnish infants undergoing corrective surgery for congenital heart defects provided the donor material. Resections from corrective heart surgery supplied the thymus tissue. Related research found strongly overlapping thymic repertoires in unrelated individuals.

Sequencing was done on a sample of thymocytes. The chain uses TRBV5-5 and TRBJ1-4; D ambiguous. The receptor's source is a boy younger than two with a congenital heart defect. This CDR3 is CASSLDRRTVNEKLFF. The CDR3 region has the DNA TGTGCCAGCAGCTTGGATAGGAGAACCGTTAATGAAAAACTGTTTTTT.